This TCR beta chain was recorded in a study of PD-1 blockade in classical Hodgkin lymphoma. About the study: Intravenous nivolumab at 3 mg/kg was given to patients every 2 weeks. General study points: When nivolumab was started under 1 year after ASCT, patients were excluded. It was CD4+ TCR diversity, not CD8+, that rose significantly by C4D1. According to reports, newly diagnosed patients had lower baseline TCR diversity than healthy donors, and relapsed/refractory patients had lower baseline TCR diversity still.

TCRdb keeps only in-frame clones here, not all; method: immunoSEQ multiplex PCR. The profile shows some 30,000 clones, around 90% of them singletons. In the case of this clone: Its antigen is unknown.

From germline, CDR1 is LNHDA and CDR2 SQIVND (reference sequence). The CDR3 sequence is 15 residues long. V gave up 7 bases and J gave up 3 bases, with 19 bases separating them. Described time point: cycle 4 day 1 (C4D1), after six to seven weeks of nivolumab. All patients experienced relapse after autologous stem cell transplantation, and brentuximab vedotin exposure was variable. From thawed PBMCs, CD4+ T cells were purified using magnetic negative selection. The source of this sequence is a human donor with classical Hodgkin lymphoma. The chain joins TRBV19 to TRBJ2-7, with D possibly TRBD2 on 5 matching bases. Specimen: CD4+ T cells from blood, collected before the fourth cycle of nivolumab. As DNA, the CDR3 is TGTGCCAGTATTTATGGGAGTTTCAGATTCTACGAGCAGTACTTC. Translated: CASIYGSFRFYEQYF.